The clone carrying this T cell receptor beta chain has just one count. The antigen remains undetermined. These data belong to a study of OX40 agonist ivuxolimab in advanced cancers. Whole-study context: Enrollees could have had prior anti-PD-1, anti-PD-L1 or anti-CTLA-4 therapy, which more than 30% had received.

TCRdb's copy holds only in-frame clones and misses some; the assay was immunoSEQ multiplex PCR. Altogether 65,000 to 75,000 clones are present, around nine tenths being singletons, with the ten largest covering over 0.35%. Study-wide results and limits: There were also nonresponders showing low normalized T-cell clonal expansion. Clonal expansion by week 6 occurred in CD4+ and CD8+ blood T cells (at 0.1 to 3.0 mg/kg).

Sample: CD4+ or CD8+ T cells sorted from blood, taken in a trial of the OX40 agonist ivuxolimab. This receptor was identified in an adult with an advanced solid tumor such as melanoma, head and neck, liver or kidney cancer.

CDR3: CASSLNVRSNQPQHF. The DNA of the CDR3 is TGTGCCAGCAGCTTAAATGTTAGAAGTAATCAGCCCCAGCATTTT. The genes are TRBV7-2 and TRBJ1-5; no firm D call. The CDR3 is 15 amino acids. V lost 2 bases and J 4 bases, leaving 12 bases between the germline ends. Germline CDR1 SGHTA, CDR2 FQGNSA.